This TCR beta chain was captured in a study of blood T cells in healthy people across ages. This clonotype was observed a few times. V was pared by 4 bases and J by 4 bases, with 10 bases between. The length of the CDR3 is 13 residues. Germline V gene data show CDR1 as SGHDN and CDR2 as FVKESK. The second PCR ran about 6 to 12 cycles with a sample-barcoded 5' primer and J-beta primers. In TCRdb, the 5' RACE reads were re-called with MiXCR into one record per CDR3 protein. This table holds about 1.6 million distinct CDR3 sequences, 30% to 35% found once. This chain connects TRBV14 to TRBJ1-2; D may be TRBD1 (6 bases). The material sequenced was blood. The sequence came from a woman aged 25 to 39 in good health. For the CDR3, the DNA is TGTGCCAGCAGCCGACAGGACACCTATGGCTACACCTTC. As protein: CASSRQDTYGYTF. Supplemented by reference TRBV14 and TRBJ1-2, the full variable domain reads EAGVTQFPSHSVIEKGQTVTLRCDPISGHDNLYWYRRVMGKEIKFLLHFVKESKQDESGMPNNRFLAERTGGTYSTLKVQPAELEDSGVYFCASSRQDTYGYTFGSGTRLTVV.